The clone carrying this T cell receptor (beta chain) was counted between two and nine times. CDR1 is MNHNS, CDR2 SASEGT, per germline. There are 16 residues in the CDR3. The V gene lost 3 bases and the J gene lost 0 bases, with 15 bases spanning the gap. Primers included in the PCR were 60 Vbeta and 13 Jbeta primers. Sequencing was performed with immunoSEQ multiplex PCR; in TCRdb, only in-frame clones are kept and a portion is missing. The repertoire holds roughly 72,000 clones, roughly three quarters seen once, with around 21% in the top ten. These data are taken from a study of cytomegalovirus exposure and HLA in healthy donors.

The source is a woman between 40 and 55 years old in good health and CMV-seropositive. Sequencing was carried out using PBMCs. The rearrangement joins TRBV6-1 to TRBJ2-7, with D unresolved. CDR3 region: CASSDNRPRSSYEQYF. CDR3 nucleotide sequence: TGTGCCAGCAGTGACAATCGCCCCCGGTCCTCCTACGAGCAGTACTTC.